This T cell receptor beta chain was identified during a study of shared clonotypes between healthy human individuals. Germline loops: CDR1 MNHNY, CDR2 SVGAGI (reference sequence). The CDR3 extends over 16 amino acids. J gave up 2 bases and V 1 base, and 5 bases lay outside the gene matches. Libraries were prepared by immunoSEQ multiplex PCR; TCRdb keeps only in-frame clonotypes and omits some of them. Of about 1.5 million clones listed, approximately 97% are singletons. The chain links TRBV6-6 to TRBJ2-1, with 7 bases identical to TRBD2. The specimen was naive CD4+ T cells sorted from blood. Subset given: CD45RA+ positively selected. This clonotype was obtained from a man aged 25-40 years in good health. CDR3 in DNA: TGTGCCAGCAGTTACTATGGCGGGGGAACCTACAATGAGCAGTTCTTC. Its translation: CASSYYGGGTYNEQFF.